A single sample is the source of the 27 T cell receptor beta chains below, sequenced in a study of shared clonotypes between healthy human individuals. The method was immunoSEQ multiplex PCR; TCRdb's version includes in-frame clones alone and lacks a portion of them. The sample has roughly 680,000 clones, roughly 72% seen once. Sequenced: memory CD4+ T cells sorted from blood. Subset here: CD45RA-negative fraction. The receptors here all came from a woman in her 30s in good health.

This chain uses TRBV27 with TRBJ1-2, with a weak D call TRBD1 (6 bases). This CDR3 region has 14 residues. CDR1 is MNHEY and CDR2 is SMNVEV in the germline V gene (reference sequence). The V gene lost 6 bases and the J gene lost 2 bases, with 13 bases spanning the gap. The CDR3 DNA is TGTGCCAGCAGCACGGGACACCGAAACTATGGCTACACCTTC. Translated: CASSTGHRNYGYTF.

This sequence joins TRBV5-1 and TRBJ1-2, with D possibly matching TRBD1 (5 bases). The V end lost 0 bases, the J end lost 5 bases, and 11 bases lay between the germline ends. Germline V lookup: CDR1 SGHRS, CDR2 YFSETQ. The CDR3 length is 14 residues. This chain's CDR3 is CASSLESQDYGYTF. The CDR3 DNA sequence: TGCGCCAGCAGCTTGGAATCACAGGATTATGGCTACACCTTC.

The J gene is TRBJ2-2, the V gene TRBV2; perhaps TRBD2 as D (6 bases). The germline CDR1 and CDR2 sequences are SNHLY and FYNNEI. This CDR3 is 15 amino acids long. Trimming pared 6 bases from V and 0 bases from J, leaving 11 bases between. This chain's CDR3 is CASRRLASNTGELFF. In DNA form, the CDR3 reads TGTGCCAGCAGACGCCTAGCGTCGAACACCGGGGAGCTGTTTTTT.

V usage is TRBV5-1 and J usage is TRBJ2-2, with D perhaps matching TRBD1 (5 bases). This CDR3 has 14 residues. Trimming took off 5 bases at V and 2 bases at J, with 10 bases between the two ends. CDR1 and CDR2 from the germline V gene are SGHRS and YFSETQ. Here the CDR3 DNA reads TGCGCCAGCAGACAGGACGTAAACACCGGGGAGCTGTTTTTT. Its translation is CASRQDVNTGELFF.

This chain uses TRBV2 with TRBJ2-3; 10 bases line up with TRBD2. V dropped 2 bases and J dropped 5; count of bases not matched to a gene: 4. This CDR3 comprises 15 residues. CDR1 SNHLY and CDR2 FYNNEI come from the germline V gene. CDR3 sequence reads: CASSELAGVIDTQYF. CDR3 bases: TGTGCCAGCAGTGAACTAGCGGGAGTGATAGATACGCAGTATTTT.

Remarks on this clone: A clone one base away is much larger, so this may be a read error. This specimen includes other DNA sequences encoding the same CDR3. The J gene is TRBJ2-7, the V gene TRBV7-9, with 9 positions matching TRBD1. This CDR3 has 12 residues. V lost 5 bases and J lost 6; bases outside the gene matches: 2. Germline-derived CDR1 and CDR2 are SEHNR and FQNEAQ (reference sequence). CDR3 nucleotide sequence: TGTGCCAGCAGCCTGGACAGGGGCGAGCAGTACTTC. Its translation is CASSLDRGEQYF.

The chain combines TRBV7-9 with TRBJ1-1; D not resolved. The CDR3 is 19 amino acids. Germline assignment: CDR1 SEHNR and CDR2 FQNEAQ (reference sequence). The V gene lost 1 base and the J gene lost 0 bases, with 21 bases spanning the gap. CDR3 sequence (DNA): TGTGCCAGCAGCTTAGGAATTGTAAGGGCCCAAATCATGAACACTGAAGCTTTCTTT. It is translated as CASSLGIVRAQIMNTEAFF.

This clone occurred a few times. The V gene is TRBV20-1, the J gene TRBJ2-5, with D possibly TRBD2 on 6 matching bases. In germline, CDR1 is DFQATT, CDR2 SNEGSKA (reference sequence). This CDR3 region has 11 residues. The V and J ends lost 6 bases and 5 bases respectively, with 10 bases between them. The CDR3 DNA sequence: TGCAGTGCGGGGAGGAGGGAGACCCAGTACTTC. Translated, it gives CSAGRRETQYF.

This chain links TRBV5-1 with TRBJ2-2; D is ambiguous. CDR1 and CDR2 from the germline V gene are SGHRS and YFSETQ. The ends were cut back, 1 base at V and 5 bases at J, with 6 bases in the middle. CDR3 length: 13 residues. Written as DNA, the CDR3 is TGCGCCAGCAGCTTGAGCAGGACCGGGGAGCTGTTTTTT. Protein: CASSLSRTGELFF.

Regarding this clone: Within the sample, other DNA sequences also encode this same CDR3. The J gene is TRBJ1-5, the V gene TRBV18, with unresolved D. Looked up from germline, CDR1 is KGHSH and CDR2 is LQKENI. V was cut by 2 bases and J by 3 bases, with 8 bases left in between. The CDR3 loop spans 14 amino acids. CDR3 residues: CASSPGQFNQPQHF. The CDR3 DNA sequence: TGTGCCAGCTCACCAGGTCAGTTCAATCAGCCCCAGCATTTT.

In its sample, this clone was seen once. V usage is TRBV5-1 and J usage is TRBJ2-3, with TRBD1 as a possible D gene (5 bases). The V and J ends lost 4 bases and 1 base respectively, with 16 bases between them. From germline, CDR1 is SGHRS and CDR2 YFSETQ. The CDR3 contains 16 residues. The CDR3 region has the DNA TGCGCCAGCAGCACCCAGGGTCTCCCCCGCACAGATACGCAGTATTTT. Protein: CASSTQGLPRTDTQYF.

On this clone: Being one base from a much bigger clone, this may be a read error. The sample has other DNA sequences that encode this CDR3 too. The chain links TRBV7-9 to TRBJ1-5, with D perhaps matching TRBD1 (6 bases). The V end was cut by 1 base, the J end by 2 bases, with 6 bases between. Germline CDR1 is SEHNR and CDR2 is FQNEAQ (reference sequence). CDR3 length equals 14 residues. CDR3 in DNA: TGTGCCAGCAGCTTAGAGGGGGGCAATCAGCCCCAGCATTTT. It translates to CASSLEGGNQPQHF.

This rearrangement joins TRBV7-9 to TRBJ1-1; the match to TRBD1 covers 10 bases. The length of the CDR3 is 13 residues. Losses at the gene ends were 5 bases for V and 9 bases for J; bases not matched to a gene: 6. Germline CDR1 reads SEHNR; CDR2 reads FQNEAQ (reference sequence). CDR3 sequence: CASSGQGGTKAFF. CDR3 nucleotides: TGTGCCAGCAGCGGACAGGGGGGGACTAAAGCTTTCTTT.

The V call is TRBV11-2, the J call TRBJ2-7; 7 bases line up with TRBD2. The CDR3 length is 15 residues. The germline gives CDR1 SGHAT, CDR2 FQNNGV. V was clipped by 7 bases and J by 2 bases; unmatched bases: 11. The CDR3 spells CASTLREAVTYEQYF. The CDR3 DNA reads TGTGCCAGCACCCTTCGGGAGGCAGTAACCTACGAGCAGTACTTC.

J is TRBJ1-1 and V is TRBV5-4, with D possibly matching TRBD1 (5 bases). This CDR3 contains 14 residues. CDR1 and CDR2 from the germline V gene are SGHNT and YYREEE (reference sequence). The ends were cut back, 3 bases at V and 0 bases at J, with 9 bases in the middle. CDR3 loop: CASSYRDLNTEAFF. DNA for the CDR3: TGTGCCAGCAGCTATAGGGACCTGAACACTGAAGCTTTCTTT.

The rearrangement joins TRBV6-1 to TRBJ2-7, with D perhaps given as TRBD1 or TRBD2 (5 bases each). Germline V CDR1 and CDR2: MNHNS, SASEGT. Trimming pared 9 bases from V and 3 bases from J, leaving 18 bases between. There are 14 residues in the CDR3. The DNA for the CDR3 is TGTGCCAGTGGCTTCCGGGACGGATACTACGAGCAGTACTTC. It specifies CASGFRDGYYEQYF.

This clone has more than one count but fewer than ten. The J gene is TRBJ2-1, the V gene TRBV10-1; maybe TRBD2 (5 bases). The germline gives CDR1 WNHNN, CDR2 SYGVQD (reference sequence). V shed 6 bases and J shed 3 bases, with 9 bases lying between them. The length of the CDR3 is 13 residues. The CDR3 here is CASRDSIYNEQFF. In nucleotides, the CDR3 is TGCGCCAGCAGGGACTCCATCTACAATGAGCAGTTCTTC.

The V call is TRBV28, the J call TRBJ2-7; D remains unclear. The CDR3 extends over 14 amino acids. The V gene lost 5 bases and the J gene lost 1 base, with 12 bases spanning the gap. In germline, CDR1 is MDHEN, CDR2 SYDVKM. The CDR3 spells CASSQRPLSYEQYF. CDR3 DNA: TGTGCCAGCAGTCAGAGACCCTTATCCTACGAGCAGTACTTC.

V and J are TRBV5-1 and TRBJ1-5; 9 nucleotides align to TRBD1. Trimming cost V 3 bases and J 5 bases; bases outside gene matches: 3. This CDR3 is 14 amino acids long. From germline, CDR1 is SGHRS and CDR2 YFSETQ. CDR3 region: CASSSGQGDQPQHF. In DNA, the CDR3 is TGCGCCAGCAGCTCGGGACAGGGTGATCAGCCCCAGCATTTT.

At least ten counts were recorded for this clone. V gene TRBV29-1 combines with J gene TRBJ2-2; a possible D gene is TRBD1 (5 bases). The CDR3 is 11 residues long. Germline loops: CDR1 SQVTM, CDR2 ANQGSEA. Trimming removed 7 bases from V and 7 bases from J, with 10 bases in between. In DNA form, the CDR3 reads TGCAGCGCCAGGGAATTCGGGGAGCTGTTTTTT. Protein product: CSAREFGELFF.

Comment on this clone: This may come from a read error, since a much larger clone is one base off. V gene TRBV6-5 combines with J gene TRBJ1-5; 8 bases are shared with TRBD1. Germline CDR1 and CDR2: MNHEY and SVGAGI. The CDR3 runs to 14 residues. V lost 5 bases to trimming and J lost 2 bases; unmatched junction nucleotides: 2. The CDR3 DNA follows: TGTGCCAGCAGTATGACAGGGGGCAATCAGCCCCAGCATTTT. It specifies CASSMTGGNQPQHF.

The chain employs TRBV10-3 and TRBJ2-5, with D possibly matching TRBD2 (5 bases). This CDR3 is built from 13 residues. V was shortened by 5 bases and J by 1 base, with 8 bases between the two germline ends. The germline V gene encodes CDR1 ENHRY and CDR2 SYGVKD. This CDR3 is CAISREPQETQYF. The CDR3 DNA reads as TGTGCCATCAGTAGGGAGCCCCAAGAGACCCAGTACTTC.

V is TRBV19 and J is TRBJ2-7, with a tentative D call TRBD2 (6 bases). This CDR3 region has 13 residues. Trimming left V 3 bases short and J 6 bases short, with 12 bases between. Looked up from germline, CDR1 is LNHDA and CDR2 is SQIVND (reference sequence). The DNA of the CDR3 is TGTGCCAGTAGTATTAAACGGGAGACCGAGCAGTACTTC. Amino acids: CASSIKRETEQYF.

This clone appeared once. The chain recombines TRBV19 with TRBJ2-7, with D possibly matching TRBD1 (6 bases). The V gene lost 4 bases and the J gene lost 6 bases, with 22 bases spanning the gap. This CDR3 is built from 16 residues. Germline loops: CDR1 LNHDA, CDR2 SQIVND (reference sequence). CDR3 in DNA: TGTGCCAGTAGTAAACCACAGGGATATCCTACCTTCGAGCAGTACTTC. Its protein product is CASSKPQGYPTFEQYF.

The chain uses TRBV5-1 and TRBJ1-4; TRBD1 is a possible D gene (5 bases). The CDR3 totals 14 residues. V dropped 2 bases and J dropped 7 bases, with 12 bases sitting between them. Germline CDR1 SGHRS, CDR2 YFSETQ. The CDR3 DNA is TGCGCCAGCAGCTTAGGACAACCCGGTGAAAAACTGTTTTTT. It encodes CASSLGQPGEKLFF.

The CDR3 nucleotides are TGTGCCATCAGTGAGTCTAGCGGGAGTCCAGATACGCAGTATTTT. Its translation: CAISESSGSPDTQYF. The genes are TRBV10-3 and TRBJ2-3; 9 bases map to TRBD2. J gave up 4 bases and V 0 bases, and 2 bases lay outside the gene matches. The CDR3 has 15 amino acids. Germline lookup yields CDR1 ENHRY and CDR2 SYGVKD.

The CDR3: CASSESWPNEGYEQYF. In DNA form, the CDR3 reads TGCGCCAGCAGTGAGTCGTGGCCGAATGAGGGGTACGAGCAGTACTTC. The chain carries TRBV10-1 and TRBJ2-7; TRBD1 or TRBD2 may be the D gene (5 bases each). V dropped 0 bases and J dropped 4 bases, with 16 bases sitting between them. This CDR3 has 16 residues. CDR1 WNHNN and CDR2 SYGVQD come from the germline V gene (reference sequence).